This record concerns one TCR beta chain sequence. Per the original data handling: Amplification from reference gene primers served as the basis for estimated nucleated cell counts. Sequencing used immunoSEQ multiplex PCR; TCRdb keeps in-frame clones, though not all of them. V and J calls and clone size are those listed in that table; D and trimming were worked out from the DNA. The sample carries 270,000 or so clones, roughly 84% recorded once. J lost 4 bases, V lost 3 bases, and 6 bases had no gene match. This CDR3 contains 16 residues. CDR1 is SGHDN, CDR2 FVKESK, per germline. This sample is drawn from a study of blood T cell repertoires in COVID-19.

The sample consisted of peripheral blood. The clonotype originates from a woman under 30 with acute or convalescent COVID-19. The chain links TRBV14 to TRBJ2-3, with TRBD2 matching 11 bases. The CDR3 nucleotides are TGTGCCAGCAGCCACCAACTAGCGGGAGTTTCAGATACGCAGTATTTT. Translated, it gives CASSHQLAGVSDTQYF. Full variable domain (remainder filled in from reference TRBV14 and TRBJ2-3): EAGVTQFPSHSVIEKGQTVTLRCDPISGHDNLYWYRRVMGKEIKFLLHFVKESKQDESGMPNNRFLAERTGGTYSTLKVQPAELEDSGVYFCASSHQLAGVSDTQYFGPGTRLTVL.